Sequencing of this T cell receptor (beta chain) was carried out in a study of shared clonotypes between healthy human individuals. Assay used: immunoSEQ multiplex PCR; TCRdb lists only in-frame clones, some missing. Among a few million clones listed, 85% to 95% were seen once. This clone was recorded only once. The J segment lost 3 bases and the V segment lost 6 bases, leaving 10 bases of the junction unmatched. The CDR3 extends over 17 amino acids. Per the germline V gene, CDR1 is KGHSH and CDR2 is LQKENI. The chain recombines TRBV18 with TRBJ2-3, with 12 bases fitting TRBD2. The sample comprised naive CD4+ T cells sorted from blood. This sample's subset: CD45RA+ positively selected. The sequence came from a man aged 18 to 29 in good health. The CDR3 DNA follows: TGTGCCAGCTCTATCCTTTGGACTAGCGGGACTACAGATACGCAGTATTTT. This gives the protein CASSILWTSGTTDTQYF.